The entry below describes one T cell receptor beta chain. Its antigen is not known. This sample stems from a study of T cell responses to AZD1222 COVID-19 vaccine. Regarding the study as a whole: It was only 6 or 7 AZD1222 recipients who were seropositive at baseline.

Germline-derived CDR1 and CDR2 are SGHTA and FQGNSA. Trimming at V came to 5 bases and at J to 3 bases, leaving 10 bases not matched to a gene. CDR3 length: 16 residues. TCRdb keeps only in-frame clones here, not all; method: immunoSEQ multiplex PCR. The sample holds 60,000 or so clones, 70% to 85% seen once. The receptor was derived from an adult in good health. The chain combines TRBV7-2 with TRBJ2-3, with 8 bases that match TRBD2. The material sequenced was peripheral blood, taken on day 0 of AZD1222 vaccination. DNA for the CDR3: TGTGCCAGCAGCGAAAGGACTAGCACAACGACAGATACGCAGTATTTT. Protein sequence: CASSERTSTTTDTQYF.